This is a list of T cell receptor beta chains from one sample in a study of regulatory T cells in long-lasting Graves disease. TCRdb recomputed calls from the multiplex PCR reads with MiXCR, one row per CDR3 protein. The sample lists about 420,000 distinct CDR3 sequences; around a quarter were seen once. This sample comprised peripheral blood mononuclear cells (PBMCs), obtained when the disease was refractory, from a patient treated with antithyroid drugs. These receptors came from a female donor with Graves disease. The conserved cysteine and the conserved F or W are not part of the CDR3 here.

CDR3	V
ASSLGYRQGEQY	TRBV11-2
ASSEALWDSLNYGYT	TRBV2
ASSETAGAF	TRBV6-1
ASSYSRVNTEAF	TRBV6-5
ASSFLGGELF	TRBV27
ASSSTGIGYEQY	TRBV7-9
SARVTFGGYEQY	TRBV20-1
SARRGTGSYEQY	TRBV20-1
ASSPKADSYGYT	TRBV18
ASRPLGTKDIQY	TRBV6-1
ASSDTRQTLNEKLF	TRBV2
ASSFTGRQF	TRBV28
ASSPLGRGEQPQH	TRBV18
SVEQWDSTGELF	TRBV29-1
ASSKGPLRGRNTGELF	TRBV19
ASSPRGLAGAVDTGELF	TRBV2
SATERLGREQY	TRBV20-1
SAREGHSNQPQH	TRBV20-1
ASSSDGPGWPQH	TRBV27
ASSPQGVTGELF	TRBV2
SARDSTDRDFYGYT	TRBV20-1
ASSLDPGANVLT	TRBV7-2
ASKMGGLNQPQH	TRBV19
SARGAGAGELF	TRBV20-1
ASTYGLNYGYT	TRBV19
ASSFLYSNQPQH	TRBV7-2
ASSNPRLAGGPETQY	TRBV6-2/TRBV6-3
ASSPSGIAQETQY	TRBV5-8
ASTGEASTGELF	TRBV7-6
ASSQPLGRLAAYNEQF	TRBV28
ASLEGVNSYEQY	TRBV5-1
ASSFPPKREYNTGELF	TRBV7-2
ASSPRVQAGNTIY	TRBV6-2/TRBV6-3
ASSPSGLRVVEKLF	TRBV27
ASKDRVGTDTQY	TRBV19
SARGAGLKSYEQY	TRBV20-1
SGAGTSGSHEQY	TRBV29-1
SARLGPLETQY	TRBV20-1
ASSLHRSGELF	TRBV12-3/TRBV12-4
ASSQDVGYEMDEQF	TRBV4-1
ASSVEPGLGASGELF	TRBV12-3/TRBV12-4